This T cell receptor (beta chain) is drawn from a study of vaccination and CD4 T cells after COVID-19. About the research overall: Two of the convalescents were Hispanic, and the group consisted of six males and four females. Spike peptides, overlapping and drawn from SARS-CoV-2, HCoV-NL63, HCoV-OC43 and HCoV-229E, were used to stimulate cells.

The treatment here: roughly ten-day PBMC culture with coronavirus spike peptide pools or control peptides (ViraFEST assay). Each well held more than 1.5 million PBMCs in IL-2 (about 10 IU/ml) medium with approximately 9.4 ug/ml peptide pools. Investigators isolated CD4+ T cells by negative selection after 10 days of culture. A remark on this clonotype: Its target is not known.

Oncomine TCR Beta short-read sequencing was applied to DNA from cultured CD4+ T cells. TCRdb analysed the PCR reads with MiXCR anew, one entry per CDR3 protein. Seen here are approximately 13,000 distinct CDR3 sequences, approximately 43% observed once, and the top ten hold roughly 6.9%. This TCR was sampled from a human donor who had recovered from COVID-19. The sample consisted of CD4+ T cells from blood, cultured in vitro.

CDR3 sequence (DNA): TGTGCCAGCAGCCCTTCCTCCTCGGGGAGAGGATACTATGGCTACACCTTC. Translating it yields CASSPSSSGRGYYGYTF. This chain uses TRBV28 with TRBJ1-2, with unresolved D. The CDR3 loop spans 17 amino acids. V was pared by 6 bases and J by 3 bases, with 23 bases between. Germline assignment: CDR1 MDHEN and CDR2 SYDVKM.